The 27 T cell receptor beta chains given below trace back to one sample, sequenced in a study of shared clonotypes between healthy human individuals. The repertoire was sequenced with immunoSEQ multiplex PCR; TCRdb's copy has only in-frame clones and lacks some. The sample contains 1.6 million or so clones, more than 95% of which appear only once. Sequenced input: naive CD4+ T cells sorted from blood. Subset here: CD45RA+ positively selected. Receptor source: a man aged 25-45 years in good health.

This chain links TRBV10-2 with TRBJ1-4; a possible D gene is TRBD1 (6 bases). V dropped 5 bases and J dropped 8 bases, with 21 bases sitting between them. Germline lookup yields CDR1 WSHSY and CDR2 SAAADI. There are 16 residues in the CDR3. The CDR3 here is CASSPSRQAYLEKLFF. The CDR3 bases are TGCGCCAGCAGTCCCTCCCGACAGGCGTACTTGGAAAAACTGTTTTTT.

The rearrangement joins TRBV18 to TRBJ2-1; D gene uncertain. Trimming took off 2 bases at V and 6 bases at J, with 11 bases between the two ends. The CDR3 spans 14 residues. Germline CDR1 is KGHSH and CDR2 is LQKENI. The CDR3 loop reads CASSPLTRGNEQFF. The CDR3, as DNA: TGTGCCAGCTCACCATTGACCCGCGGCAATGAGCAGTTCTTC.

CDR3 amino acids: CASSYAGAETQYF. CDR3 coding DNA: TGTGCCAGCAGTTACGCAGGGGCAGAGACCCAGTACTTC. The V and J genes are TRBV6-6 and TRBJ2-5; the D gene is possibly TRBD1 (6 bases). In germline, CDR1 is MNHNY, CDR2 SVGAGI (reference sequence). The V gene lost 2 bases and the J gene lost 4 bases, with 8 bases spanning the gap. This CDR3 is 13 amino acids long.

The chain joins TRBV2 to TRBJ2-2; D is uncertain. Deletions cut 6 bases from V and 2 bases from J, with 22 bases between. Germline V gene lookup returns CDR1 SNHLY and CDR2 FYNNEI. The CDR3 is 18 residues long. The CDR3 is CASRLYLQRINNTGELFF. Here the CDR3 DNA reads TGTGCCAGCAGACTTTATTTACAGAGAATTAATAACACCGGGGAGCTGTTTTTT.

The V and J genes are TRBV6-6 and TRBJ2-1; 11 bases match TRBD2. The CDR3 runs 15 residues. Germline V CDR1 and CDR2: MNHNY, SVGAGI (reference sequence). Trimming cost V 6 bases and J 6 bases; bases outside gene matches: 7. CDR3 loop: CASSQTSGMINEQFF. For the CDR3, the DNA is TGTGCCAGCAGCCAGACTAGCGGGATGATCAATGAGCAGTTCTTC.

This sequence joins TRBV2 and TRBJ2-7; 8 bases line up with TRBD1. CDR1 SNHLY and CDR2 FYNNEI come from the germline V gene. The J segment lost 4 bases and the V segment lost 3 bases, leaving 5 bases of the junction unmatched. The CDR3 covers 14 residues. The CDR3 region has the DNA TGTGCCAGCAGTGATCAGGGGGCTTGGTACGAGCAGTACTTC. It specifies CASSDQGAWYEQYF.

This chain links TRBV5-5 with TRBJ2-7; either TRBD1 or TRBD2 may supply D (6 bases each). The CDR3 covers 19 residues. Trimming pared 4 bases from V and 6 bases from J, leaving 32 bases between. The germline gives CDR1 SGHKS, CDR2 YYEKEE (reference sequence). The CDR3 sequence is CASSHMGRRDTSPGSEQYF. The CDR3 bases are TGTGCCAGCAGCCATATGGGCCGGCGGGACACCTCACCGGGGAGCGAGCAGTACTTC.

The rearrangement joins TRBV6-1 to TRBJ2-3; 8 bases line up with TRBD1. Germline V gene lookup returns CDR1 MNHNS and CDR2 SASEGT. J lost 3 bases, V lost 6 bases, and 8 bases had no gene match. The CDR3 covers 15 residues. The chain's CDR3 is CASRMDRERTDTQYF. CDR3 DNA sequence: TGTGCCAGCAGGATGGACAGGGAACGAACAGATACGCAGTATTTT.

This sequence joins TRBV5-6 and TRBJ2-1, with a possible D match to TRBD2 (6 bases). CDR1 is SGHDT, CDR2 YYEEEE, per germline. Trimming shortened V by 4 bases and J by 0 bases, and 17 bases separated the two germline ends. The CDR3 runs to 17 residues. The DNA for the CDR3 is TGTGCCAGCAGCCCAGCCCAACTAGCCCTCTCCTACAATGAGCAGTTCTTC. Its protein is CASSPAQLALSYNEQFF.

This chain connects TRBV19 to TRBJ2-7, with unresolved D. Trimming took off 3 bases at V and 2 bases at J, with 8 bases between the two ends. This CDR3 region has 13 residues. Germline V gene lookup returns CDR1 LNHDA and CDR2 SQIVND (reference sequence). The DNA of the CDR3 is TGTGCCAGTAGTATGACATCTACCTACGAGCAGTACTTC. It encodes CASSMTSTYEQYF.

About this clone: The sample contains more than one DNA sequence encoding this CDR3. The gene calls are TRBV30 and TRBJ1-5; D gene uncertain. The CDR3 length is 12 residues. Germline loops: CDR1 GTSNPN, CDR2 SVGIG (reference sequence). The V gene lost 1 base and the J gene lost 0 bases, with 1 base spanning the gap. The CDR3 is CAWSDSNQPQHF. The CDR3 DNA reads as TGTGCCTGGAGTGATAGCAATCAGCCCCAGCATTTT.

This clone came up a few times. The chain is built from TRBV28 and TRBJ1-1; D gene uncertain. Germline lookup yields CDR1 MDHEN and CDR2 SYDVKM. The V and J ends lost 6 bases and 6 bases respectively, with 20 bases between them. This CDR3 contains 15 residues. CDR3 DNA: TGTGCCAGCAGCCTCTTGAAAAGTGTGTCTCCTGAAGCTTTCTTT. Its protein product is CASSLLKSVSPEAFF.

This clone was counted only a few times. The same CDR3 is also encoded by other DNA sequences in this sample. The chain links TRBV19 to TRBJ2-3; no definite D call. CDR3 length: 11 amino acids. V lost 1 base, J lost 4 bases, and 0 bases lay in between. Germline V gives CDR1 LNHDA, CDR2 SQIVND (reference sequence). CDR3 sequence reads: CASSIADTQYF. CDR3 nucleotides: TGTGCCAGTAGTATAGCAGATACGCAGTATTTT. Filled out from reference TRBV19 and TRBJ2-3, the complete variable domain reads DGGITQSPKYLFRKEGQNVTLSCEQNLNHDAMYWYRQDPGQGLRLIYYSQIVNDFQKGDIAEGYSVSREKKESFPLTVTSAQKNPTAFYLCASSIADTQYFGPGTRLTVL.

The sample holds one count of this clone. The rearrangement joins TRBV7-2 to TRBJ2-2; 7 bases agree with TRBD2. The V and J ends lost 5 bases and 0 bases, in that order; junction bases with no gene match: 9. The V gene's germline CDR1 is SGHTA and CDR2 FQGNSA. CDR3 length: 17 residues. As DNA, the CDR3 is TGTGCCAGCAGCCGCGGGGTAGCGGGTTCGAACACCGGGGAGCTGTTTTTT. Its protein is CASSRGVAGSNTGELFF.

The V gene is TRBV11-1, the J gene TRBJ2-1; D perhaps matches TRBD2 (6 bases). CDR1 SGHAT and CDR2 FQDESV come from the germline V gene (reference sequence). V was cut by 8 bases and J by 5 bases, with 16 bases left in between. CDR3 size: 14 residues. The CDR3 coding sequence is TGTGCCAGCCTGGGGGGTCCCAGCGACAATGAGCAGTTCTTC. Amino acid sequence: CASLGGPSDNEQFF.

The rearrangement joins TRBV5-1 to TRBJ2-2; maybe TRBD1 (6 bases). Between the trimmed V and J ends, which lost 4 bases and 1 base, there was a span of 11 bases. This CDR3 has 15 amino acids. Germline V CDR1 and CDR2: SGHRS, YFSETQ. The CDR3 loop reads CASSLGHLNTGELFF. CDR3 bases: TGCGCCAGCAGCCTGGGACACTTGAACACCGGGGAGCTGTTTTTT.

Concerning this clone itself: This sample also contains other DNA sequences that code for the same CDR3. The chain joins TRBV7-9 to TRBJ2-3; D gene unclear. Trimming stripped 5 bases from V and 0 bases from J, with 3 bases between. This CDR3 is built from 12 residues. Germline V lookup: CDR1 SEHNR, CDR2 FQNEAQ (reference sequence). The CDR3 coding sequence is TGTGCCAGCAGCCTAAGCACAGATACGCAGTATTTT. This gives the protein CASSLSTDTQYF.

The chain recombines TRBV9 with TRBJ2-7; D perhaps matches TRBD2 (6 bases). The CDR3 is 16 amino acids. Germline V gives CDR1 SGDLS, CDR2 YYNGEE. V was cut by 0 bases and J by 2 bases, with 15 bases left in between. The CDR3 coding sequence is TGTGCCAGCAGCGTAGAAGGGGCGGGGTCCACCTACGAGCAGTACTTC. This translates into CASSVEGAGSTYEQYF.

The chain links TRBV11-3 to TRBJ2-1, with D possibly matching TRBD1 (6 bases). Germline V lookup: CDR1 SGHNT, CDR2 YENEEA. With 5 bases removed from V and 8 bases from J, the gap between germline ends came to 16 bases. This CDR3 comprises 14 residues. CDR3 sequence (DNA): TGTGCCAGCAGCCCCACCCCAGGGGCGTATGAGCAGTTCTTC. Translating it yields CASSPTPGAYEQFF.

The chain employs TRBV29-1 and TRBJ2-3; D could derive from TRBD1 or TRBD2 (5 bases each). The CDR3 contains 16 residues. Germline CDR1 is SQVTM and CDR2 is ANQGSEA. Trimming removed 4 bases from V and 3 bases from J, with 20 bases in between. In nucleotides, the CDR3 is TGCAGCGTTGGAGGGGCCTCCGTGGGTATGACAGATACGCAGTATTTT. Encoded protein: CSVGGASVGMTDTQYF.

The V gene is TRBV5-1, the J gene TRBJ1-5; no clear D. The CDR3 contains 14 residues. The germline V and J ends were trimmed by 4 bases and 8 bases, with 16 bases remaining between them. Germline lookup yields CDR1 SGHRS and CDR2 YFSETQ. CDR3 in amino acids: CASSRNGPREPQHF. The CDR3 DNA sequence: TGCGCCAGCAGCCGAAACGGCCCGCGGGAGCCCCAGCATTTT.

V is TRBV25-1 and J is TRBJ2-7; D perhaps matches TRBD1 (5 bases). The CDR3 contains 14 residues. Trimming stripped 3 bases from V and 1 base from J, with 10 bases between. Germline assignment: CDR1 MGHDK and CDR2 SYGVNS. For the CDR3, the DNA is TGTGCCAGCAGTGATGTCAGGGTGTCCTACGAGCAGTACTTC. It encodes CASSDVRVSYEQYF.

Details on this clone: Other DNA variants within this sample encode the same CDR3. The chain joins TRBV5-1 to TRBJ2-3; no reliable D call. The V gene's germline CDR1 is SGHRS and CDR2 YFSETQ. The CDR3 is 13 amino acids. Trimming shortened V by 0 bases and J by 6 bases, and 8 bases separated the two germline ends. Here the CDR3 DNA reads TGCGCCAGCAGCTTGGGGGCCGCCGATACGCAGTATTTT. This codes for CASSLGAADTQYF.

The rearrangement uses TRBV7-7 and TRBJ2-1; maybe TRBD2 (6 bases). CDR1 is SSHAT and CDR2 is FNYEAQ in the germline V gene (reference sequence). Trimming removed 5 bases at V and 3 bases at J, with 14 bases between. The CDR3 is made up of 15 amino acids. The CDR3 DNA sequence: TGTGCCAGCAGCGTTAGCGGAGATAACTACAATGAGCAGTTCTTC. It encodes CASSVSGDNYNEQFF.

The rearrangement uses TRBV10-1 and TRBJ2-1; D is possibly TRBD2 (6 bases). The V gene lost 6 bases and the J gene lost 7 bases, with 13 bases spanning the gap. Germline V lookup: CDR1 WNHNN, CDR2 SYGVQD (reference sequence). The CDR3 spans 13 residues. The CDR3 loop is CASRSGTANEQFF. Here the CDR3 DNA reads TGCGCCAGCAGGTCCGGGACTGCAAATGAGCAGTTCTTC.

This chain's CDR3 is CASSSGRELPGELFF. DNA of the CDR3: TGTGCCAGCAGTTCCGGGCGGGAGCTCCCCGGGGAGCTGTTTTTT. The chain recombines TRBV27 with TRBJ2-2, with TRBD2 matching over 7 bases. The V gene end was trimmed by 4 bases and the J gene end by 6 bases; junction bases not matched to a gene: 8. Germline-derived CDR1 and CDR2 are MNHEY and SMNVEV (reference sequence). The CDR3 has 15 amino acids.

The chain links TRBV4-2 to TRBJ2-5; TRBD1 or TRBD2 may be the D gene (6 bases each). CDR3 length: 13 amino acids. V was pared by 1 base and J by 4 bases, with 7 bases between. Germline lookup yields CDR1 LGHNA and CDR2 YNFKEQ. In DNA, the CDR3 is TGTGCCAGCAGCCAAGGGGGGGCAGAGACCCAGTACTTC. It specifies CASSQGGAETQYF.